The TCR beta chain under discussion was sequenced for a study of CD8 T cells in Susac syndrome. Findings and caveats of the study: The TCR sequencing and HLA analysis in the study involved a relatively small number of individuals, as the study acknowledged.

As regards this clonotype: Its antigen is unidentified.

The RNA input was 0.5 to 1 ug, and it was reverse transcribed with random hexamers. The authors amplified TCR beta CDR3 across 54 Vbeta and 13 Jbeta using immunoSEQ multiplex PCR. TCRdb re-called the immunoSEQ multiplex PCR reads with MiXCR, one entry per CDR3 protein. The sample yields 140,000 to 150,000 distinct CDR3 sequences, more than 90% seen once. The CDR3 consists of 15 residues. V was trimmed by 0 bases and J by 3 bases, leaving 11 bases between them. The germline V gene encodes CDR1 SGHRS and CDR2 YFSETQ. The receptor was isolated from a human donor with Susac syndrome. This chain links TRBV5-1 with TRBJ2-3; TRBD2 might be the D (5 bases). Specimen: CD4+ T cells from PBMCs. DNA for the CDR3: TGCGCCAGCAGCTTGGGGCGGGCGGCAACAGATACGCAGTATTTT. It translates to CASSLGRAATDTQYF. The full variable domain, completed using reference TRBV5-1 and TRBJ2-3, is KAGVTQTPRYLIKTRGQQVTLSCSPISGHRSVSWYQQTPGQGLQFLFEYFSETQRNKGNFPGRFSGRQFSNSRSEMNVSTLELGDSALYLCASSLGRAATDTQYFGPGTRLTVL.